The rows below give T cell receptor beta chains drawn from one sample of a study of Ad26.COV2.S vaccination and SARS-CoV-2 variants. TCRdb keeps only in-frame clones here, not all; method: immunoSEQ multiplex PCR. The sample carries about 410,000 clones, 80% to 95% recorded once. The sequencing here drew on peripheral blood, taken in a trial of Ad26.COV2.S vaccine versus placebo. The receptor set was obtained from a person aged 18 to 65 who received the Ad26.COV2.S COVID-19 vaccine or a placebo. Both conserved end residues are part of each CDR3. Each record gives: D gene, clone size, J gene, CDR3 length, V gene, CDR3 DNA, CDR3 protein. D genes are given only for firm matches. Rows may omit the clone size; those that give it use once, few, many or a size class.

D: .
size: .
J: TRBJ1-3
length: 12
V: TRBV29-1
DNA: TGCAGCGTTGAAAGCTCTGGAAACACCATATATTTT
CDR3: CSVESSGNTIYF

D: .
size: once
J: TRBJ2-2
length: 12
V: TRBV11-3
DNA: TGTGCCAGCAGCTCAAGCGTCCGGGAGCTGTTTTTT
CDR3: CASSSSVRELFF

D: .
size: .
J: TRBJ2-5
length: 14
V: TRBV12-5
DNA: TGTGCTAGTGGTTCCCCTGGCAGGCAAGAGACCCAGTACTTC
CDR3: CASGSPGRQETQYF

D: TRBD2
size: .
J: TRBJ2-3
length: 14
V: TRBV6-2/TRBV6-3
DNA: TGTGCCAGCAGTGGGACTAGCGCCGCAGATACGCAGTATTTT
CDR3: CASSGTSAADTQYF

D: TRBD1
size: .
J: TRBJ2-2
length: 15
V: TRBV11-2
DNA: TGTGCCAGCAGCTTTGGACAGGCGAACACCGGGGAGCTGTTTTTT
CDR3: CASSFGQANTGELFF

D: .
size: once
J: TRBJ1-2
length: 15
V: TRBV2
DNA: TGTGCCAGCAGCCCCGAGGGGGGGATCCGCTATGGCTACACCTTC
CDR3: CASSPEGGIRYGYTF

D: .
size: .
J: TRBJ1-5
length: 14
V: TRBV5-8
DNA: TGTGCCAGCAGCATGGGGACTAGCAATCAGCCCCAGCATTTT
CDR3: CASSMGTSNQPQHF

D: .
size: once
J: TRBJ2-7
length: 15
V: TRBV6-2/TRBV6-3
DNA: TGTGCCAGCAGTGGGGCAGGTACCAGCTCCTACGAGCAGTACTTC
CDR3: CASSGAGTSSYEQYF

D: TRBD2
size: .
J: TRBJ2-7
length: 16
V: TRBV5-1
DNA: TGCGCCAGCAGCTTGTCGGCGGGGGGTCAGGCCTACGAGCAGTACTTC
CDR3: CASSLSAGGQAYEQYF

D: .
size: .
J: TRBJ2-5
length: 13
V: TRBV28
DNA: TGTGCCAGCAGTCCCCTTTCATACGGGACCCAGTACTTC
CDR3: CASSPLSYGTQYF

D: TRBD1
size: .
J: TRBJ1-2
length: 17
V: TRBV7-9
DNA: TGTGCCAGCAGCCCCCTAGCGACCCCAGGGGGAGGTCGTGGCTACACCTTC
CDR3: CASSPLATPGGGRGYTF

D: .
size: .
J: TRBJ1-1
length: 15
V: TRBV28
DNA: TGTGCCAGCACCTCCCCGGGGGCGAGAGAGACTGAAGCTTTCTTT
CDR3: CASTSPGARETEAFF

D: TRBD2
size: .
J: TRBJ2-7
length: 14
V: TRBV27
DNA: TGTGCCAGCAGGCAGGCGGGGGGCCTCTACGAGCAGTACTTC
CDR3: CASRQAGGLYEQYF

D: TRBD1
size: .
J: TRBJ1-2
length: 13
V: TRBV3-1/TRBV3-2
DNA: TGTGCCAGCAGCCAGTCGGGACAGTATGGCTACACCTTC
CDR3: CASSQSGQYGYTF

D: .
size: .
J: TRBJ2-1
length: 15
V: TRBV7-9
DNA: TGTGCCAGCAGACCTAACACCGGGAAGCCTAATGAGCAGTTCTTC
CDR3: CASRPNTGKPNEQFF

D: .
size: .
J: TRBJ1-1
length: 12
V: TRBV19
DNA: TGTGCCAGTAGGCCCGGGGGCACTGAAGCTTTCTTT
CDR3: CASRPGGTEAFF

D: .
size: few
J: TRBJ1-3
length: 14
V: TRBV2
DNA: TGTGCCAGCAGTGAATCCCACTCTGGAAACACCATATATTTT
CDR3: CASSESHSGNTIYF

D: TRBD2
size: .
J: TRBJ2-1
length: 14
V: TRBV27
DNA: TGTGCCAGCAGTCTAGCGGGGGGATGGAATGAGCAGTTCTTC
CDR3: CASSLAGGWNEQFF

D: .
size: .
J: TRBJ2-7
length: 14
V: TRBV3-1/TRBV3-2
DNA: TGTGCCAGCAGCCATGCCTCCCTAGGGTACGAGCAGTACTTC
CDR3: CASSHASLGYEQYF

D: .
size: .
J: TRBJ2-7
length: 16
V: TRBV10-3
DNA: TGTGCCATCAGAGGGGCCGAGGAAGGCACCTCCTACGAGCAGTACTTC
CDR3: CAIRGAEEGTSYEQYF

D: .
size: .
J: TRBJ2-3
length: 15
V: TRBV7-2
DNA: TGTGCCAGCAGCTTAGCGGGGGGCCCCACAGATACGCAGTATTTT
CDR3: CASSLAGGPTDTQYF

D: .
size: once
J: TRBJ1-4
length: 19
V: TRBV4-3
DNA: TGCGCCAGCAGCCAAGGTAGTGGGAGGGTCATTGCAACTAATGAAAAACTGTTTTTT
CDR3: CASSQGSGRVIATNEKLFF

D: .
size: many
J: TRBJ2-2
length: 11
V: TRBV23-1
DNA: TGCGCCAGCTGGCCGTTCGGAGAATGGTTTTTT
CDR3: CASWPFGEWFF

D: .
size: once
J: TRBJ2-5
length: 13
V: TRBV7-8
DNA: TGTGCCAGCAGCGAGAGGGTTGCTGAGACCCAGTACTTC
CDR3: CASSERVAETQYF

D: .
size: .
J: TRBJ1-5
length: 12
V: TRBV12-3/TRBV12-4
DNA: TGTGCCAGCAGTTTCGGTCAACAGCCCCAGCATTTT
CDR3: CASSFGQQPQHF

D: .
size: .
J: TRBJ2-7
length: 17
V: TRBV28
DNA: TGTGCCAGCAGCCCCGAGGATTGGGGAAGCGGCTTCTACGAGCAGTACTTC
CDR3: CASSPEDWGSGFYEQYF

D: TRBD2
size: .
J: TRBJ2-1
length: 16
V: TRBV27
DNA: TGTGCCAGCAGTTTCACTCGGGGGGGCGTATCGAATGAGCAGTTCTTC
CDR3: CASSFTRGGVSNEQFF

D: .
size: .
J: TRBJ2-3
length: 12
V: TRBV11-2
DNA: TGTGCCAGCAGCTTAGGACTGGACACGCAGTATTTT
CDR3: CASSLGLDTQYF

D: .
size: .
J: TRBJ1-6
length: 15
V: TRBV4-3
DNA: TGCGCCAGCAGCCAAGATGGCAGGGGTAATTCACCCCTCCACTTT
CDR3: CASSQDGRGNSPLHF

D: TRBD2
size: .
J: TRBJ2-5
length: 18
V: TRBV19
DNA: TGTGCCAGTAGTCCAGGGACTAGCGGGGGACATAATCAAGAGACCCAGTACTTC
CDR3: CASSPGTSGGHNQETQYF

D: TRBD2
size: .
J: TRBJ2-7
length: 16
V: TRBV3-1/TRBV3-2
DNA: TGTGCCAGCAGCTCGACAGGGACTAGCGGGGAAGGGGAGCAGTACTTC
CDR3: CASSSTGTSGEGEQYF

D: TRBD1
size: .
J: TRBJ2-2
length: 15
V: TRBV2
DNA: TGTGCCAGCAGGGTTCTGACAGGGCGAGGCGGGGAGCTGTTTTTT
CDR3: CASRVLTGRGGELFF

D: .
size: .
J: TRBJ1-2
length: 14
V: TRBV7-9
DNA: TGTGCCAGCAGCTTAGATCCAGCTAACTATGGCTACACCTTC
CDR3: CASSLDPANYGYTF

D: .
size: .
J: TRBJ1-2
length: 11
V: TRBV12-3/TRBV12-4
DNA: TGTGCCAGCAGCCTTAACTATGGCTACACCTTC
CDR3: CASSLNYGYTF

D: .
size: .
J: TRBJ1-2
length: 17
V: TRBV4-1
DNA: TGCGCCAGCAGCTCTCCCTCGTCCCCCAAGGGCGACTATGGCTACACCTTC
CDR3: CASSSPSSPKGDYGYTF

D: .
size: .
J: TRBJ2-2
length: 17
V: TRBV2
DNA: TGTGCCAGCAGTCTATGGGGGGGCGGACCGAACACCGGGGAGCTGTTTTTT
CDR3: CASSLWGGGPNTGELFF

D: .
size: .
J: TRBJ2-3
length: 13
V: TRBV19
DNA: TGTGCCAGTAGTATTCTCGGCTGGGATACGCAGTATTTT
CDR3: CASSILGWDTQYF

D: .
size: .
J: TRBJ1-3
length: 12
V: TRBV10-1
DNA: TGCGCCAGCACGAACTCTGGAAACACCATATATTTT
CDR3: CASTNSGNTIYF

D: TRBD1
size: .
J: TRBJ1-2
length: 16
V: TRBV7-2
DNA: TGTGCCAGCAGCCATAGCCCTCGGACAGGGAACTATGGCTACACCTTC
CDR3: CASSHSPRTGNYGYTF

D: .
size: .
J: TRBJ1-4
length: 15
V: TRBV6-1
DNA: TGTGCCAGCAGTGAACAGCATGCAACTAATGAAAAACTGTTTTTT
CDR3: CASSEQHATNEKLFF

D: .
size: .
J: TRBJ1-2
length: 15
V: TRBV4-3
DNA: TGCGCCAGCAGCCAAGAAAAGGTGGTGTCGGATGGCTACACCTTC
CDR3: CASSQEKVVSDGYTF

D: TRBD2
size: .
J: TRBJ2-7
length: 17
V: TRBV11-2
DNA: TGTGCCAGCAGCTCACCCCGCCTAGCGGGGTACGACTACGAGCAGTACTTC
CDR3: CASSSPRLAGYDYEQYF

D: .
size: .
J: TRBJ2-1
length: 17
V: TRBV21-1
DNA: TGTGCCAGCAGAAAATCCTGGACTAGCGGGAGGAACAATGAGCAGTTCTTC
CDR3: CASRKSWTSGRNNEQFF

D: TRBD1
size: .
J: TRBJ1-5
length: 18
V: TRBV7-2
DNA: TGTGCCAGCAACAACCTTAAAATCCGGGACAGGGTCGAACAGCCCCAGCATTTT
CDR3: CASNNLKIRDRVEQPQHF

D: .
size: .
J: TRBJ2-7
length: 16
V: TRBV5-1
DNA: TGCGCCAGCAGCCCCTATCGGGACTCCTTCTCCTACGAGCAGTACTTC
CDR3: CASSPYRDSFSYEQYF

D: .
size: .
J: TRBJ1-2
length: 13
V: TRBV7-8
DNA: TGTGCCAGCAGCTCCGGTTCTGGTTACGGCTACACCTTC
CDR3: CASSSGSGYGYTF

D: .
size: .
J: TRBJ2-1
length: 15
V: TRBV14
DNA: TGTGCCAGCAGCCAAGAGGGCGTCTCCTACAATGAGCAGTTCTTC
CDR3: CASSQEGVSYNEQFF

D: .
size: .
J: TRBJ1-6
length: 14
V: TRBV5-1
DNA: TGCGCCAGCAGCTTGGAGACCAGGGACTATGACCCTCACTTT
CDR3: CASSLETRDYDPHF

D: .
size: .
J: TRBJ1-1
length: 13
V: TRBV30
DNA: TGTGCCTGGAGGCAGGCGACGAACACTGAAGCTTTCTTT
CDR3: CAWRQATNTEAFF

D: .
size: once
J: TRBJ1-5
length: 14
V: TRBV7-9
DNA: TGTGCCAGCAGCTTAGGGGGAGCTATCGGGCCCCAGCATTTT
CDR3: CASSLGGAIGPQHF

D: .
size: .
J: TRBJ1-4
length: 15
V: TRBV18
DNA: TGTGCCAGCTCACCACCTACAGGGAAGGTGGAAAAACTGTTTTTT
CDR3: CASSPPTGKVEKLFF

D: TRBD1
size: .
J: TRBJ2-7
length: 13
V: TRBV6-2/TRBV6-3
DNA: TGTGCCAGCAGCTTGGGACAGGGCTACGAGCAGTACTTC
CDR3: CASSLGQGYEQYF

D: .
size: once
J: TRBJ1-2
length: 13
V: TRBV5-1
DNA: TGCGCCAGCAGCGTGGACACCTCCTATGGCTACACCTTC
CDR3: CASSVDTSYGYTF

D: .
size: .
J: TRBJ2-2
length: 16
V: TRBV6-5
DNA: TGTGCCAGCAGTTACGTTGGAGGGGGCCTTTCCGGGGAGCTGTTTTTT
CDR3: CASSYVGGGLSGELFF

D: .
size: .
J: TRBJ1-2
length: 13
V: TRBV27
DNA: TGTGCCAGCAGCCGGACGGCTAACTATGGCTACACCTTC
CDR3: CASSRTANYGYTF